One and the same sample provided the 27 T cell receptor beta chains below, sequenced in a study of CD8 T cells in Susac syndrome. After extraction with the RNeasy kit, roughly 0.45 to 1 ug of the RNA was reverse transcribed using random hexamers. Each CDR3 protein gets one entry after TCRdb re-called the immunoSEQ multiplex PCR reads with MiXCR. The table lists around 200,000 distinct CDR3 sequences, roughly 95% of them singletons. Sequencing used CD4+ T cells from PBMCs. These receptor sequences come from a human donor with Susac syndrome.

This rearrangement joins TRBV7-9 to TRBJ2-1; D is possibly TRBD2 (5 bases). V lost 2 bases to trimming and J lost 8 bases, with 7 bases between them. Germline V gene lookup returns CDR1 SEHNR and CDR2 FQNEAQ (reference sequence). The CDR3 is made up of 12 amino acids. CDR3 in amino acids: CASSLRADEQFF. The DNA for the CDR3 is TGTGCCAGCAGCTTACGAGCGGATGAGCAGTTCTTC. Full variable domain (missing parts from reference TRBV7-9 and TRBJ2-1): DTGVSQNPRHKITKRGQNVTFRCDPISEHNRLYWYRQTLGQGPEFLTYFQNEAQLEKSRLLSDRFSAERPKGSFSTLEIQRTEQGDSAMYLCASSLRADEQFFGPGTRLTVL.

The J gene is TRBJ1-2, the V gene TRBV27, with D hard to call. The CDR3 covers 14 residues. V lost 0 bases and J 8 bases, leaving 13 bases between the germline ends. Germline CDR1 and CDR2: MNHEY and SMNVEV (reference sequence). The DNA for the CDR3 is TGTGCCAGCAGTTTATCGGGCTTGAGGAGAGGCTACACCTTC. Encoded protein: CASSLSGLRRGYTF.

The genes are TRBV30 and TRBJ2-2, with D unclear. This CDR3 is built from 12 residues. Trimming stripped 0 bases from V and 7 bases from J, with 6 bases between. The germline CDR1 and CDR2 sequences are GTSNPN and SVGIG (reference sequence). The CDR3 reads CAWSVLGGELFF. The CDR3 nucleotides are TGTGCCTGGAGTGTCCTCGGCGGGGAGCTGTTTTTT.

The chain combines TRBV29-1 with TRBJ1-1; no firm D call. V dropped 6 bases and J dropped 2 bases, with 10 bases sitting between them. Germline values: CDR1 SQVTM, CDR2 ANQGSEA. The CDR3 loop spans 12 amino acids. CDR3 sequence: CSVGVGNTEAFF. CDR3 coding DNA: TGCAGCGTCGGAGTAGGTAACACTGAAGCTTTCTTT.

The CDR3 loop reads CASSAAETYEQYF. The CDR3 nucleotides are TGTGCCAGCAGCGCAGCGGAAACCTACGAGCAGTACTTC. This chain connects TRBV7-2 to TRBJ2-7; D may be TRBD2 (5 bases). Trimming took 5 bases from V and 2 from J, leaving 10 bases between them. CDR3 length: 13 residues. Germline lookup yields CDR1 SGHTA and CDR2 FQGNSA.

Here the CDR3 DNA reads TGTGCCAGCAGCTTAATCGGTGGGGGCCAGGCCGGGGAGCTGTTTTTT. This gives the protein CASSLIGGGQAGELFF. The V gene is TRBV7-2, the J gene TRBJ2-2, with TRBD1 as a possible D gene (6 bases). Germline V lookup: CDR1 SGHTA, CDR2 FQGNSA. V was shortened by 2 bases and J by 6 bases, with 16 bases between the two germline ends. This CDR3 is built from 16 residues.

This sequence joins TRBV7-2 and TRBJ2-7; TRBD2 aligns across 12 bases. Germline trimming cut 2 bases from V and 5 bases from J; bases unmatched to any gene: 4. Per germline, CDR1 SGHTA and CDR2 FQGNSA. There are 15 residues in the CDR3. DNA for the CDR3: TGTGCCAGCAGCTTATTAGGACTAGCGGGGAACGAGCAGTACTTC. Its protein is CASSLLGLAGNEQYF.

This rearrangement joins TRBV7-8 to TRBJ2-6, with D unresolved. The germline CDR1 and CDR2 sequences are SGHVS and FQNEAQ. The germline V and J ends were trimmed by 1 base and 0 bases, with 7 bases remaining between them. The CDR3 spans 16 residues. CDR3 amino acids: CASSLVSYSGANVLTF. The CDR3 DNA reads as TGTGCCAGCAGCTTAGTTAGCTACTCTGGGGCCAACGTCCTGACTTTC.

This chain uses TRBV9 with TRBJ1-2; D not certain. Germline values: CDR1 SGDLS, CDR2 YYNGEE. This CDR3 contains 16 residues. Trimming stripped 0 bases from V and 7 bases from J, with 19 bases between. CDR3: CASSVDSWAPLSGYTF. CDR3 nucleotides: TGTGCCAGCAGCGTAGACAGTTGGGCCCCTCTGTCTGGCTACACCTTC.

The chain couples TRBV28 to TRBJ2-5; a weak D match, TRBD2 (6 bases). The CDR3 spans 16 residues. Trimming shortened V by 8 bases and J by 3 bases, and 22 bases separated the two germline ends. Germline CDR1 and CDR2: MDHEN and SYDVKM. CDR3 protein: CASLGGGAGKEETQYF. CDR3 DNA: TGTGCCAGCCTTGGGGGAGGTGCAGGGAAGGAAGAGACCCAGTACTTC. The full variable domain, in which reference TRBV28 and TRBJ2-5 provide the parts outside the CDR3, is DVKVTQSSRYLVKRTGEKVFLECVQDMDHENMFWYRQDPGLGLRLIYFSYDVKMKEKGDIPEGYSVSREKKERFSLILESASTNQTSMYLCASLGGGAGKEETQYFGPGTRLLVL.

This sequence joins TRBV4-3 and TRBJ2-2; possibly TRBD2 for D (6 bases). The V gene's germline CDR1 is LGHNA and CDR2 YSLEER. The CDR3 consists of 17 residues. Trimming cost V 1 base and J 6 bases, with 18 bases left between them. CDR3 DNA: TGCGCCAGCAGCCAAGTCTTCGGCGGGGTTAAGGCCGGGGAGCTGTTTTTT. As protein: CASSQVFGGVKAGELFF.

This chain joins TRBV20-1 and TRBJ2-5; D gene ambiguous. V lost 3 bases and J 2 bases, leaving 7 bases between the germline ends. The CDR3 spans 12 residues. Germline CDR1 and CDR2: DFQATT and SNEGSKA (reference sequence). The CDR3 region has the DNA TGCAGTGCTAGTAGGGCACAAGAGACCCAGTACTTC. This sequence encodes CSASRAQETQYF.

V and J are TRBV4-2 and TRBJ2-7; TRBD1 matches 9 bases. The CDR3 is made up of 12 amino acids. Per the germline V gene, CDR1 is LGHNA and CDR2 is YNFKEQ. V trimming: 3 bases; J trimming: 12 bases; junction bases outside the gene matches: 6. The CDR3 nucleotides are TGTGCCAGCAGCCAGGGGGACAGGGCCGTGTACTTC. Its protein product is CASSQGDRAVYF.

This sequence joins TRBV19 and TRBJ2-3, with 13 bases identical to TRBD2. CDR3 size: 16 residues. J lost 1 base, V lost 6 bases, and 4 bases had no gene match. The germline V gene encodes CDR1 LNHDA and CDR2 SQIVND (reference sequence). CDR3 coding DNA: TGTGCCAGTAGGATTACTAGCGGGGGGGGCACAGATACGCAGTATTTT. Protein: CASRITSGGGTDTQYF.

The chain recombines TRBV30 with TRBJ2-5; D remains ambiguous. There are 13 residues in the CDR3. Germline assignment: CDR1 GTSNPN and CDR2 SVGIG (reference sequence). The V end was cut by 2 bases, the J end by 2 bases, with 9 bases between. The CDR3 here is CAWSRGKQETQYF. The CDR3 coding sequence is TGTGCCTGGAGTAGAGGAAAGCAAGAGACCCAGTACTTC.

The chain carries TRBV19 and TRBJ2-5; 11 bases align to TRBD2. Germline trimming cut 6 bases from V and 9 bases from J; bases unmatched to any gene: 12. Germline assignment: CDR1 LNHDA and CDR2 SQIVND (reference sequence). The CDR3 loop spans 15 amino acids. Written as DNA, the CDR3 is TGTGCCAGTAGCACTGGGACTAGCGGCAGTATGTCCCAGTACTTC. Translated: CASSTGTSGSMSQYF.

The rearrangement links TRBV4-3 to TRBJ2-1; 10 bases are a match to TRBD1. Germline V gene data show CDR1 as LGHNA and CDR2 as YSLEER. This CDR3 contains 16 residues. The J segment lost 8 bases and the V segment lost 5 bases, leaving 12 bases of the junction unmatched. For the CDR3, the DNA is TGCGCCAGCAGCTACGCCGGGACAGGGGCTCGTGATGAGCAGTTCTTC. Residues: CASSYAGTGARDEQFF.

The rearrangement links TRBV7-9 to TRBJ1-5, with TRBD1 identical over 9 bases. Per germline, CDR1 SEHNR and CDR2 FQNEAQ (reference sequence). J lost 6 bases, V lost 6 bases, and 15 bases had no gene match. The length of the CDR3 is 17 residues. This chain's CDR3 is CASSPYSGTGFTQPQHF. CDR3 sequence (DNA): TGTGCCAGCAGTCCTTACTCCGGGACAGGGTTCACTCAGCCCCAGCATTTT.

This rearrangement joins TRBV20-1 to TRBJ2-6, with D unclear. V lost 0 bases to trimming and J lost 0 bases, with 3 bases between them. Germline CDR1 and CDR2: DFQATT and SNEGSKA (reference sequence). This CDR3 has 14 residues. CDR3 in amino acids: CSARDDSGANVLTF. The CDR3 DNA follows: TGCAGTGCTAGAGACGACTCTGGGGCCAACGTCCTGACTTTC.

The V and J genes are TRBV11-2 and TRBJ2-3; D possibly matches TRBD1 or TRBD2 (5 bases each). The CDR3 is 14 amino acids. From germline, CDR1 is SGHAT and CDR2 FQNNGV. Trimming shortened V by 7 bases and J by 4 bases, and 15 bases separated the two germline ends. The CDR3 bases are TGTGCCAGCACTACGGATCGGGGCCCAGATACGCAGTATTTT. Its translation: CASTTDRGPDTQYF.

The DNA for the CDR3 is TGTGCCAGCAGTGCAGGGGTGGTATGGGATCAGCCCCAGCATTTT. Its protein product is CASSAGVVWDQPQHF. The rearrangement uses TRBV6-1 and TRBJ1-5; TRBD1 is a possible D gene (6 bases). V lost 4 bases to trimming and J lost 5 bases, with 15 bases between them. From germline, CDR1 is MNHNS and CDR2 SASEGT. The CDR3 is 15 amino acids.

Points on this clonotype: One end of the junction fails to match germline, which may point to a read error. The chain couples TRBV19 to TRBJ1-5; 11 bases match TRBD1. Germline loops: CDR1 LNHDA, CDR2 SQIVND (reference sequence). This CDR3 comprises 16 residues. The CDR3 nucleotides are TGTGCCAATAGTATGGACAGGGGGCTAGGGAGTCAGCCCCAGCATTTT. This codes for CANSMDRGLGSQPQHF.

V usage is TRBV2 and J usage is TRBJ2-5; 7 bases match TRBD2. The germline CDR1 and CDR2 sequences are SNHLY and FYNNEI. This CDR3 region has 13 residues. With 7 bases clipped from V and 4 bases from J, the junction kept 6 bases outside the gene matches. This CDR3 reads CASTPLAAETQYF. The CDR3 DNA reads TGTGCCAGCACTCCCCTAGCGGCAGAGACCCAGTACTTC.

This chain joins TRBV4-1 and TRBJ2-5, with 12 bases that match TRBD2. J lost 1 base, V lost 0 bases, and 3 bases had no gene match. The CDR3 extends over 17 amino acids. The germline gives CDR1 MGHRA, CDR2 YSYEKL. In nucleotides, the CDR3 is TGCGCCAGCAGCCAAGACCAGACTAGCGGGGGCCAAGAGACCCAGTACTTC. Its translation is CASSQDQTSGGQETQYF.

The J gene is TRBJ2-2, the V gene TRBV12-3 or TRBV12-4; D not certain. CDR3 length equals 12 residues. Trimming took off 5 bases at V and 5 bases at J, with 6 bases between the two ends. The CDR3 coding sequence is TGTGCCAGCAGTCTGCGGACCGGGGAGCTGTTTTTT. It is translated as CASSLRTGELFF.

For the CDR3, the DNA is TGCAGTGCTAGGGGGGAAGGGCGGGGGGGCCGGAATGAGCAGTTCTTC. As protein: CSARGEGRGGRNEQFF. The chain links TRBV20-1 to TRBJ2-1, with TRBD2 matching over 9 bases. The CDR3 has 16 amino acids. V dropped 3 bases and J dropped 7; count of bases not matched to a gene: 13. Germline V gene sequence: CDR1 DFQATT, CDR2 SNEGSKA (reference sequence).

The chain couples TRBV3-1 to TRBJ1-5; D call uncertain. The germline V and J ends were trimmed by 0 bases and 4 bases, with 10 bases remaining between them. This CDR3 is built from 15 residues. In germline, CDR1 is LGHDT, CDR2 YNNKEL (reference sequence). DNA for the CDR3: TGTGCCAGCAGCCAAGATAACGTCATTAATCAGCCCCAGCATTTT. It codes for CASSQDNVINQPQHF.